The sequence of this TCR beta chain was determined in a study of T-cell reconstitution after alpha-beta-depleted transplantation in children. Whole-study results and caveats: There were some patients whose high TCRbeta diversity at day 60 came from surviving recipient T cells and thymic progenitors. Among T cells one year after transplant, newly produced cells accounted for most counts and diversity. Reportedly, only several hundred clones from non-depleted graft cells drove alpha-beta T-cell counts at about two months.

The V gene's germline CDR1 is DFQATT and CDR2 SNEGSKA (reference sequence). The CDR3 runs to 14 residues. Trimming removed 7 bases from V and 7 bases from J, with 20 bases in between. The table lists this clonotype with many counts. Its matching antigen is unknown. Unique molecular identifiers featured in how the TCRbeta library was prepared. Via MiXCR, TCRdb re-called the PCR reads, giving one row per CDR3 protein. The data hold over 25,000 distinct CDR3 sequences, with 5% to 7.5% observed a single time. The source was peripheral blood, collected 60 days after TCRalphabeta/CD19-depleted stem cell transplant. The V gene is TRBV20-1, the J gene TRBJ1-5, with D perhaps matching TRBD1 (6 bases). The clonotype originates from a child less than two years old who had a stem cell transplant for acute myeloid leukemia, so the T cells may come from the graft donor. The CDR3 bases are TGCAGTGTAGAAAGAGGGGGGGCGCGACAGCCCCAGCATTTT. Translation gives CSVERGGARQPQHF.